A selection of T cell receptor beta chains follows, all from one sample in a study of T cell responses to AZD1222 COVID-19 vaccine. The protocol was immunoSEQ multiplex PCR, while the TCRdb copy is restricted to in-frame clones and leaves out a portion. This table has approximately 75,000 clones, around 90% appearing once. Material: peripheral blood, obtained 28 days after the second AZD1222 dose. Source of these receptors: an adult who received the AZD1222 COVID-19 vaccine. CDR3s include the opening cysteine and the closing phenylalanine or tryptophan. Each record gives: D gene, clone size, V gene, J gene, CDR3 protein, CDR3 DNA. A D gene is named only where the DNA matches it firmly. Rows give clone size only sometimes, using once, few, many, or a class for an expanded clone.

TRBD2	NA	TRBV25-1	TRBJ2-2	CASSPGTSHSGELFF	TGTGCCAGCAGCCCGGGGACTAGCCACTCCGGGGAGCTGTTTTTT
NA	NA	TRBV9	TRBJ1-1	CASSVGVADTEAFF	TGTGCCAGCAGCGTTGGAGTGGCGGACACTGAAGCTTTCTTT
TRBD2	NA	TRBV28	TRBJ2-2	CASASAVAGGWAGELFF	TGTGCCAGTGCCTCCGCAGTAGCGGGGGGATGGGCCGGGGAGCTGTTTTTT
TRBD2	few	TRBV10-3	TRBJ2-3	CAIMRGGDTDTQYF	TGTGCCATCATGCGCGGGGGGGATACAGATACGCAGTATTTT
NA	NA	TRBV7-2	TRBJ2-7	CASSLDLPQKEQYF	TGTGCCAGCAGCTTAGACTTACCTCAAAAGGAGCAGTACTTC
NA	NA	TRBV7-2	TRBJ2-3	CASSLDGDTQYF	TGTGCCAGCAGCTTAGATGGAGATACGCAGTATTTT
NA	NA	TRBV6-5	TRBJ2-2	CASSSQGNTGELFF	TGTGCCAGCAGTAGCCAGGGAAACACCGGGGAGCTGTTTTTT
NA	NA	TRBV11-2	TRBJ1-1	CASSPQVDTEAFF	TGTGCCAGCAGCCCCCAGGTCGACACTGAAGCTTTCTTT
NA	NA	TRBV10-3	TRBJ1-3	CATRAARVSGNTIYF	TGTGCCACTAGGGCGGCACGGGTCTCTGGAAACACCATATATTTT
NA	once	TRBV5-4	TRBJ2-3	CASSLDSTDTQYF	TGTGCCAGCAGCTTGGACAGCACAGATACGCAGTATTTT
NA	NA	TRBV7-2	TRBJ2-5	CASAPGGVQETQYF	TGTGCCAGCGCCCCGGGCGGGGTCCAAGAGACCCAGTACTTC
NA	NA	TRBV30	TRBJ1-3	CAWSVDPSPGNTIYF	TGTGCCTGGAGTGTAGACCCCTCTCCAGGAAACACCATATATTTT
NA	NA	TRBV6-4	TRBJ1-5	CASRGLRRPLYSNQPQHF	TGTGCCAGCAGGGGCTTGAGAAGGCCGCTATATAGCAATCAGCCCCAGCATTTT
NA	NA	TRBV6-4	TRBJ2-1	CASSDSSASSYNEQFF	TGTGCCAGCAGTGACTCGTCAGCAAGCTCCTACAATGAGCAGTTCTTC
NA	NA	TRBV5-4	TRBJ1-2	CASSFLLRREGYTF	TGTGCCAGCAGCTTTCTCCTCCGCCGGGAGGGCTACACCTTC
TRBD1	few	TRBV5-4	TRBJ1-2	CASSPGTGGASGYTF	TGTGCCAGCAGCCCGGGGACAGGGGGCGCATCTGGCTACACCTTC
NA	NA	TRBV9	TRBJ2-2	CASSVTTGRAGELFF	TGTGCCAGCAGCGTGACGACAGGGAGGGCCGGGGAGCTGTTTTTT
NA	NA	TRBV29-1	TRBJ1-2	CSVETPYSPNYGYTF	TGCAGCGTTGAAACCCCGTACAGTCCAAACTATGGCTACACCTTC
NA	NA	TRBV11-2	TRBJ1-1	CASSLAGGGTEAFF	TGTGCCAGCAGCTTAGCAGGTGGGGGAACTGAAGCTTTCTTT
NA	NA	TRBV5-1	TRBJ1-1	CASTLSTVNTEAFF	TGCGCCAGCACCTTATCCACAGTGAACACTGAAGCTTTCTTT